This T cell receptor beta chain was observed in a study of T cell changes during pregnancy in multiple sclerosis. CDR1 MNHEY and CDR2 SMNVEV come from the germline V gene (reference sequence). CDR3 length equals 15 residues. The ends lost 6 bases at V and 1 base at J; junction bases unmatched: 9. Clones were read by immunoSEQ multiplex PCR, and TCRdb kept only the in-frame ones, dropping some. The sample lists about 100,000 clones; approximately 90% were seen once. The sample consisted of peripheral blood, taken after pregnancy. The chain has TRBV27 and TRBJ2-7; 7 bases are shared with TRBD1. The sequence was collected from a female donor with multiple sclerosis, enrolled in a pregnancy study. CDR3 nucleotide sequence: TGTGCCAGCAGCCCGGGACAGATTAAATCCTACGAGCAGTACTTC. It codes for CASSPGQIKSYEQYF.